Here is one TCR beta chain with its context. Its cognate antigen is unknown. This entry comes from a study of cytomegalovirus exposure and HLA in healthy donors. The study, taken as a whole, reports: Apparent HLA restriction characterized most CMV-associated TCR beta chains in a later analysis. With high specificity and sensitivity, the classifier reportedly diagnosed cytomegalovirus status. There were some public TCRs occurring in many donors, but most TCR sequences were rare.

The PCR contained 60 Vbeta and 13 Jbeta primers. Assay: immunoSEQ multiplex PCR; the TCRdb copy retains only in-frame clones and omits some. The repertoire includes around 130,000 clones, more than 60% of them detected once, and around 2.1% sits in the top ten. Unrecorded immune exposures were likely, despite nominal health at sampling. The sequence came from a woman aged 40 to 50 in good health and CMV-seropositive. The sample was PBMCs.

The chain's CDR3 is CASSQRRETGELFF. For the CDR3, the DNA is TGTGCCAGCAGCCAACGGCGGGAGACGGGGGAGCTGTTTTTT. V gene TRBV14 combines with J gene TRBJ2-2, with 7 bases identical to TRBD2. V lost 2 bases to trimming and J lost 8 bases; unmatched junction nucleotides: 5. This CDR3 is 14 amino acids long. CDR1 is SGHDN, CDR2 FVKESK, per germline. Looking up the rest from reference TRBV14 and TRBJ2-2 gives the full variable domain: EAGVTQFPSHSVIEKGQTVTLRCDPISGHDNLYWYRRVMGKEIKFLLHFVKESKQDESGMPNNRFLAERTGGTYSTLKVQPAELEDSGVYFCASSQRRETGELFFGEGSRLTVL.